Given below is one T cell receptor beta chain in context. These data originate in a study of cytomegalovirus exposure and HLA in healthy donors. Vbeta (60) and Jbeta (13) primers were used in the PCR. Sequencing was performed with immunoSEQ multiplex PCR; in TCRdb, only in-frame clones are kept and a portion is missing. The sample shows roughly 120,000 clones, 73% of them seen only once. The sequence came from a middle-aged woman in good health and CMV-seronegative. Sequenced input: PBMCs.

The CDR3 loop reads CASRRPQGETQYF. CDR3 nucleotides: TGTGCCAGCAGACGTCCACAGGGGGAGACCCAGTACTTC. The chain is built from TRBV7-8 and TRBJ2-5; TRBD1 matches 7 bases. The CDR3 runs to 13 residues. The germline gives CDR1 SGHVS, CDR2 FQNEAQ. Trimming took 6 bases from V and 5 from J; bases not matched to a gene: 6.